This note documents a single T cell receptor beta chain sequence. This record belongs to a study of blood T cell repertoires in COVID-19. Study-level information: Spain, Italy and the United States supplied samples that represented acute and convalescent COVID-19. T cells, B-cell-depleted T cells, or PBMCs supplied cDNA or gDNA.

Authors' analysis steps: Scientists estimated how many nucleated cells there were by amplifying reference gene primers. The protocol was immunoSEQ multiplex PCR, while the TCRdb copy is restricted to in-frame clones and leaves out a portion. D and trimming were read from the DNA, whereas the V and J calls and clone size are those reported in that table. The sample holds 30,000 to 40,000 clones, more than 75% seen once. The CDR3 sequence is 12 residues long. Germline V gives CDR1 KGHDR, CDR2 SFDVKD. With V trimmed by 4 bases and J by 9 bases, 2 bases remained unmatched. Sequenced: peripheral blood. V gene TRBV24-1 combines with J gene TRBJ1-5; TRBD1 matches at 7 bases. This clonotype originated in a man in his 70s with acute or convalescent COVID-19. The CDR3: CATSDDRAPQHF. CDR3 in DNA: TGTGCCACCAGTGACGACAGGGCGCCCCAGCATTTT.